This TCR beta chain was obtained from a study of cytomegalovirus exposure and HLA in healthy donors. General observations from the study: Accounts indicate the classifier identified cytomegalovirus status with strong specificity and sensitivity. In a later analysis, TCR beta V- and J-gene trimming showed a link to a missense DCLRE1C variant. Most of the TCR beta V segments (in an earlier analysis) were productive either about 87% or about 30% of the time. Listed as cytomegalovirus-associated were 150 to 200 TCR beta chains.

The CDR3 has 12 amino acids. The ends were cut back, 3 bases at V and 9 bases at J, with 10 bases in the middle. Germline CDR1 and CDR2: SGHTA and FQGNSA. Points on this clone: The antigen is unknown.

PCR primers comprised 60 Vbeta and 13 Jbeta primers. Clones were read by immunoSEQ multiplex PCR, and TCRdb kept only the in-frame ones, dropping some. This sample has roughly 200,000 clones, with roughly 85% found just once. Sequencing was done on a sample of PBMCs. V is TRBV7-2 and J is TRBJ2-3; tentatively, D is TRBD1 (5 bases). This receptor was identified in a woman between 50 and 59 years old in good health and CMV-seronegative. Here the CDR3 DNA reads TGTGCCAGCAGCTTGGCAGGGCAAACGCAGTATTTT. Protein: CASSLAGQTQYF.